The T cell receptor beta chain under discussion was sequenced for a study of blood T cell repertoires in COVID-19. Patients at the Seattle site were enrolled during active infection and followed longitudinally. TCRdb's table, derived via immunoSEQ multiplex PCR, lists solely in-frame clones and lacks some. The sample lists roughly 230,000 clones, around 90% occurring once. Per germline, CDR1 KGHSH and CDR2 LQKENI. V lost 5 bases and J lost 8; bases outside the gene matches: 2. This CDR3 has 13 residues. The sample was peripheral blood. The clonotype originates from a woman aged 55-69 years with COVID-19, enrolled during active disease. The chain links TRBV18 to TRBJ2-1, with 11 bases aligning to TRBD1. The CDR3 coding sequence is TGTGCCAGCTCAGCGGGACAGGGGGATGAGCAGTTCTTC. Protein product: CASSAGQGDEQFF.